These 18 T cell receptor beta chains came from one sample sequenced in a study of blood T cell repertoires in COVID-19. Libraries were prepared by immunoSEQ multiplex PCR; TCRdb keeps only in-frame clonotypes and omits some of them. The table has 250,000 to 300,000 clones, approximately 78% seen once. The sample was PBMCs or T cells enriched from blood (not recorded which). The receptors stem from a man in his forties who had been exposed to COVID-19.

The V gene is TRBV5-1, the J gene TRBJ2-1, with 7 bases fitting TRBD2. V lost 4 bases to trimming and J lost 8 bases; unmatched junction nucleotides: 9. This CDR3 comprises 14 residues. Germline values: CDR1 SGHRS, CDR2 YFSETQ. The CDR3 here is CASSPGVAGDEQFF. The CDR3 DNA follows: TGCGCCAGCAGCCCCGGCGTGGCGGGGGATGAGCAGTTCTTC.

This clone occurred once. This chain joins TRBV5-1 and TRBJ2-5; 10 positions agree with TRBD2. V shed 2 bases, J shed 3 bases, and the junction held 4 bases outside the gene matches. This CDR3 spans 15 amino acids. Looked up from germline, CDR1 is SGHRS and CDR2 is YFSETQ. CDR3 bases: TGCGCCAGCAGCTTAAGCGGGAGGGATGAAGAGACCCAGTACTTC. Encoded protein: CASSLSGRDEETQYF.

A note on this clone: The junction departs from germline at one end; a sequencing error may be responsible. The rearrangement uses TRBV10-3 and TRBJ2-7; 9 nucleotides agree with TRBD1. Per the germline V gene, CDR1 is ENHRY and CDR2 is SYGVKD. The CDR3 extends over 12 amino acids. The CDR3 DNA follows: TGTGCCATCAGTGAGTCCTCCGGGACAGGGACGTTC. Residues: CAISESSGTGTF.

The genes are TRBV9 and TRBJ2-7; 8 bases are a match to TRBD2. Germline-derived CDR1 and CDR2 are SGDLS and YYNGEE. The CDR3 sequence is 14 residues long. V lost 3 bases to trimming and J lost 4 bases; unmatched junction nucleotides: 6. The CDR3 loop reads CASSGAGGNYEQYF. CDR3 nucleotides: TGTGCCAGCAGCGGGGCGGGAGGAAATTACGAGCAGTACTTC. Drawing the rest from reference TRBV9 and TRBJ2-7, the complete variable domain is DSGVTQTPKHLITATGQRVTLRCSPRSGDLSVYWYQQSLDQGLQFLIQYYNGEERAKGNILERFSAQQFPDLHSELNLSSLELGDSALYFCASSGAGGNYEQYFGPGTRLTVT.

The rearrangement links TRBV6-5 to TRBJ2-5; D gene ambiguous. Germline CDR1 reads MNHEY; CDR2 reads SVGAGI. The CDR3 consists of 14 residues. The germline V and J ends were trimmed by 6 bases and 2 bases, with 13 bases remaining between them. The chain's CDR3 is CASSYRRPQETQYF. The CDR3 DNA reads TGTGCCAGCAGCTACCGTCGTCCGCAAGAGACCCAGTACTTC.

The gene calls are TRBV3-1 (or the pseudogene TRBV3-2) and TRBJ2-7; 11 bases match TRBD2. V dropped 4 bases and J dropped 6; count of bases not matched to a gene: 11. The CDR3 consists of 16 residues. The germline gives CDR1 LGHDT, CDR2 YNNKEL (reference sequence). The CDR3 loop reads CASSPFSGRGGLEQYF. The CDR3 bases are TGTGCCAGCAGCCCTTTTAGCGGGAGGGGAGGGCTCGAGCAGTACTTC.

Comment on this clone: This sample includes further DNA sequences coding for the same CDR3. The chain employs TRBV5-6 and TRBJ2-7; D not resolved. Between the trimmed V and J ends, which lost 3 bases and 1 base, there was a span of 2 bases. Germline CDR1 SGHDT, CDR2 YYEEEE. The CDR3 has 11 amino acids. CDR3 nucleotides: TGTGCCAGCAGCTCTTCCTACGAGCAGTACTTC. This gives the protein CASSSSYEQYF.

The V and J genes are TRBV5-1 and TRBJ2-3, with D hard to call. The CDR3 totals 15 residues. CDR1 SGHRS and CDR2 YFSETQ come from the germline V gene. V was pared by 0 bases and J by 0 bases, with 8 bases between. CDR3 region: CASSLAAQSTDTQYF. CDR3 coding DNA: TGCGCCAGCAGCTTGGCCGCACAGAGCACAGATACGCAGTATTTT.

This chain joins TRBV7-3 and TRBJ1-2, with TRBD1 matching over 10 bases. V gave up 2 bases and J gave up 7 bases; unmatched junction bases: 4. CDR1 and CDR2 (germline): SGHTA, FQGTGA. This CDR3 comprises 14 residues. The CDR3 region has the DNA TGTGCCAGCAGCTTACGACAGGGGGCCTCTGGCTACACCTTC. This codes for CASSLRQGASGYTF.

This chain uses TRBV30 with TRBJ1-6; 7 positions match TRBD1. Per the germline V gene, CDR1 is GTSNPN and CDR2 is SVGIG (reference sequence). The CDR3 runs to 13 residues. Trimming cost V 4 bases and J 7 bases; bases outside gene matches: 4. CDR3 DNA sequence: TGTGCCTGGAAGGACAGGATAAATTCACCCCTCCACTTT. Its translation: CAWKDRINSPLHF.

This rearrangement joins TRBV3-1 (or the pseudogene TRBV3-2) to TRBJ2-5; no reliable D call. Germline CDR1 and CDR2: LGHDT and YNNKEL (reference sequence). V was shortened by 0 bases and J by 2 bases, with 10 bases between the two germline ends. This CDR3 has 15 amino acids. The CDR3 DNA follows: TGTGCCAGCAGCCAAGAATCTTACCGGCAAGAGACCCAGTACTTC. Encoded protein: CASSQESYRQETQYF.

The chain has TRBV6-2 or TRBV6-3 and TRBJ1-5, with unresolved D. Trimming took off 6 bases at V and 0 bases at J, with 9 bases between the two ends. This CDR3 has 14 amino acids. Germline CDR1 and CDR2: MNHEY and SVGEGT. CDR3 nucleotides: TGTGCCAGCAGCCACTCAGGTAGCAATCAGCCCCAGCATTTT. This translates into CASSHSGSNQPQHF.

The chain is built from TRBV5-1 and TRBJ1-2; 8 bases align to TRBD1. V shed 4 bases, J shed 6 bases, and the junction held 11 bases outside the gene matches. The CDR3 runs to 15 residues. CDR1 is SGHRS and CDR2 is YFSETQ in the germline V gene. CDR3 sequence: CASSPRTGKADGYTF. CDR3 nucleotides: TGCGCCAGCAGCCCACGGACAGGGAAGGCAGATGGCTACACCTTC.

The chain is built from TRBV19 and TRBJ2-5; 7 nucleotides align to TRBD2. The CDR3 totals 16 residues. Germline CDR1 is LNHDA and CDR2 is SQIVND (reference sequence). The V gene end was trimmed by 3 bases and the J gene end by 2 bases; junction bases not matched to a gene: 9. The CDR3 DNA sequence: TGTGCCAGTAGTATGACGGGGAGGGCCGTTCAAGAGACCCAGTACTTC. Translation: CASSMTGRAVQETQYF.

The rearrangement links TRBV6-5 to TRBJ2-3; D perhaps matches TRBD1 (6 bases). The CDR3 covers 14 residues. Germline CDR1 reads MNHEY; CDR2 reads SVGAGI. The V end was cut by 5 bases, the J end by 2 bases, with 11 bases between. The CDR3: CASSLDRHTDTQYF. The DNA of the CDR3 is TGTGCCAGCAGTCTGGACAGACACACAGATACGCAGTATTTT.

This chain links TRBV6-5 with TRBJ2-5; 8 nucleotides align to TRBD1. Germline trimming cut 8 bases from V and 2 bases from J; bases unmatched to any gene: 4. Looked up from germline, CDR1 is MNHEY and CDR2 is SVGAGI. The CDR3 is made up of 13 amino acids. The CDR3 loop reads CASARGLQETQYF. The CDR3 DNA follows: TGTGCCAGCGCCAGGGGGCTTCAAGAGACCCAGTACTTC.

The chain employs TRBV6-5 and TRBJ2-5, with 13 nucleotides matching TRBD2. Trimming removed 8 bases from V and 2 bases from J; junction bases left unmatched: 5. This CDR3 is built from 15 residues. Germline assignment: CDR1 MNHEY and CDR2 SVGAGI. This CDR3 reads CASGTGLAGQETQYF. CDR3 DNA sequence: TGTGCCAGCGGCACGGGACTAGCGGGACAAGAGACCCAGTACTTC.

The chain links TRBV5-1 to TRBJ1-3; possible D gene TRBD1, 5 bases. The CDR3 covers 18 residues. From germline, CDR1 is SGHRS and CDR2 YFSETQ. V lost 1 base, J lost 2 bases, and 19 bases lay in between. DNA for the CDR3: TGCGCCAGCAGCTTGTGGGGCCCTGCAGGTACAACTGGAAACACCATATATTTT. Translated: CASSLWGPAGTTGNTIYF.